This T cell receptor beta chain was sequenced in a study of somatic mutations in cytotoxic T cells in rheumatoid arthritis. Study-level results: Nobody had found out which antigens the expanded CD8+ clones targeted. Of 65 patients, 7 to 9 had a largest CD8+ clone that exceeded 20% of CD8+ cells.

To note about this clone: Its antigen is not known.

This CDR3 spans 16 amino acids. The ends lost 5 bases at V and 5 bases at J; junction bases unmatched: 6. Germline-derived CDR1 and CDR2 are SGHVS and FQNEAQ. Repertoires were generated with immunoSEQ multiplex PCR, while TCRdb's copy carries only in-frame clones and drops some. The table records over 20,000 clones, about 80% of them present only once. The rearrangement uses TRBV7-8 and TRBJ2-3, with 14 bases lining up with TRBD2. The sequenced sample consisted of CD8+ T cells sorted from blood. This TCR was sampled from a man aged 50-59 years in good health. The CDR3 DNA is TGTGCCAGCAGCCCAAAAGGACTAGCGGGGGGAGATACGCAGTATTTT. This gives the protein CASSPKGLAGGDTQYF.